This TCR beta chain was found in a study of T cell responses to AZD1222 COVID-19 vaccine. CDR3 length equals 14 residues. V was shortened by 4 bases and J by 5 bases, with 14 bases between the two germline ends. The germline V gene encodes CDR1 LNHNV and CDR2 YYDKDF (reference sequence). Here immunoSEQ multiplex PCR was the method, and the copy in TCRdb shows in-frame clones only, minus some. The sample carries 120,000 or so clones, 87% recorded once. Material: peripheral blood, obtained on day 0 of AZD1222 vaccination. This TCR was sampled from an adult in good health. The chain couples TRBV15 to TRBJ2-5; possible D gene TRBD1, 5 bases. CDR3 coding DNA: TGTGCCACCAGCACCGCGTGGGGCAGGGAGACCCAGTACTTC. Protein sequence: CATSTAWGRETQYF.